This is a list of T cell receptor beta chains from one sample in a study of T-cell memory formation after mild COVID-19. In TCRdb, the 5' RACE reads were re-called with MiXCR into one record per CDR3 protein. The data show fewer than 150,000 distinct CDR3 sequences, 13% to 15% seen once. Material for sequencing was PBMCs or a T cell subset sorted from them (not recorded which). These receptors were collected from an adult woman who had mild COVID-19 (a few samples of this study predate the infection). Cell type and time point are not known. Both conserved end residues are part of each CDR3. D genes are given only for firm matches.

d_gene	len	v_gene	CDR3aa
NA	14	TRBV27	CASSFLGSTDTQYF
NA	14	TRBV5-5	CASSFRVTYNEQFF
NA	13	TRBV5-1	CASGSTGTYEQYF
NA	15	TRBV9	CASSVGGQSNQPQHF
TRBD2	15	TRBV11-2	CASSWGAGAGDEQFF
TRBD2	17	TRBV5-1	CASSSGTSGRQQETQYF
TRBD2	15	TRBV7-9	CASSLVTGGGNEQFF
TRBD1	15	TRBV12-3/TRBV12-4	CASSSTGVRGTEAFF
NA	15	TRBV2	CASSELPTPSYEQYF
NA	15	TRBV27	CASSRQNTGSWGYTF
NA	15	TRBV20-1	CRAESLLFVNTEAFF
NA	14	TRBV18	CASSPPGGDTEAFF
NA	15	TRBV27	CASSSGTAGARELFF
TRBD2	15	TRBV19	CASSIGGGGSYEQYF
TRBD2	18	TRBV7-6	CASSLEGLPGGPTGELFF
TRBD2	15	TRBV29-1	CSVGTSGGLRYEQYF
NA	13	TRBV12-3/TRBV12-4	CASSLERNTEAFF
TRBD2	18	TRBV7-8	CASSLVVQSGGSADTQYF
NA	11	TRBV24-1	CATSGGYGYTF
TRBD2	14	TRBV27	CASSGTSLSETQYF
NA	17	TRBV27	CASSLSVGATSYNEQFF
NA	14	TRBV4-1	CASSQGGGLYEQYF
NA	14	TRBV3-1	CASSPPPGEDTQYF
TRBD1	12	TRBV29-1	CSVPGQGKEAFF
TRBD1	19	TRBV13	CASSFGLRTGGAGANVLTF
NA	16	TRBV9	CASSAEAAGANTEAFF
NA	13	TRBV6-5	CASSYENRREQYF
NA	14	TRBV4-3	CASSQVVDNQPQHF
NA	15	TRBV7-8	CASSLEGVSAYEQYF
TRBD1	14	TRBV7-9	CASSTTGVPYEQYF
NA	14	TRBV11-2	CASSLGGFEQPQHF
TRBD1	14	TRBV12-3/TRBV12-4	CASSLSGGVDGYTF
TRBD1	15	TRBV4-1	CASSQMGTGRYEQYF
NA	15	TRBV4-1	CASSSSPLYNTEAFF
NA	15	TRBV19	CASSYGQTSNQPQHF
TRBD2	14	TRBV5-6	CASSFSGSSYEQYF
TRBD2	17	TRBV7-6	CASSSGGAAPPTDTQYF
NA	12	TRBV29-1	CSVVVPTYEQYF
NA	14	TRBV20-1	CSARSRDSYNEQFF
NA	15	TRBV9	CASSADSGFSYEQYF
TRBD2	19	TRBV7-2	CASSLAVGSGILSDYEQYF
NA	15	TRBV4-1	CASSQQDGVNTEAFF
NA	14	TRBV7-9	CASSSRDKTREQYF
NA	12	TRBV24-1	CATSWVGGELFF
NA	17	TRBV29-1	CSVEDQVLGVRADTQYF